The rows below give T cell receptor beta chains drawn from one sample of a study of CD8 T cells in Susac syndrome. TCRdb itself ran the immunoSEQ multiplex PCR reads through MiXCR, one entry per CDR3 protein. The sample comprises 300,000 to 350,000 distinct CDR3 sequences, under 95% of which are singletons, and roughly 0.064% rests with the top ten. Sample: CD4+ T cells from PBMCs. The receptors originated from a human donor with multiple sclerosis. The CDR3 runs from the conserved cysteine through the conserved F or W. A D gene is named only where the DNA matches it firmly. Expanded clones are given a class, and other clones once, few, many or no size at all.

d_call: NA; v_call: TRBV7-3; clone_size: NA; j_call: TRBJ2-1; cdr3_nt: TGTGCCAGCAGCCCCGAGACAGTGGATGAGCAGTTCTTC; cdr3_aa: CASSPETVDEQFF
d_call: NA; v_call: TRBV7-2; clone_size: NA; j_call: TRBJ2-5; cdr3_nt: TGTGCCAGCAGCGGAACAGGGACGGGGGAGACCCAGTACTTC; cdr3_aa: CASSGTGTGETQYF
d_call: NA; v_call: TRBV7-2; clone_size: once; j_call: TRBJ1-3; cdr3_nt: TGTGCCAGCAGCTGGGAGGGTTCTGGAAACACCATATATTTT; cdr3_aa: CASSWEGSGNTIYF
d_call: TRBD1; v_call: TRBV19; clone_size: NA; j_call: TRBJ1-1; cdr3_nt: TGTGCCAGTAGCCTACAGGGGATCGGAAACACTGAAGCTTTCTTT; cdr3_aa: CASSLQGIGNTEAFF
d_call: NA; v_call: TRBV15; clone_size: NA; j_call: TRBJ1-4; cdr3_nt: TGTGCCACCAGCAGAGATCTCGTCGGGGGGCTTATTAATGAAAAACTGTTTTTT; cdr3_aa: CATSRDLVGGLINEKLFF
d_call: NA; v_call: TRBV7-2; clone_size: NA; j_call: TRBJ2-2; cdr3_nt: TGTGCCAGCAGCTTATCGTCGCGGCAGGGCTCCGGGGAGCTGTTTTTT; cdr3_aa: CASSLSSRQGSGELFF
d_call: TRBD2; v_call: TRBV14; clone_size: NA; j_call: TRBJ2-5; cdr3_nt: TGTGCCAGCAGCCAACTCCGGAGCGGGGGGCAAGAGACCCAGTACTTC; cdr3_aa: CASSQLRSGGQETQYF
d_call: TRBD2; v_call: TRBV29-1; clone_size: NA; j_call: TRBJ2-1; cdr3_nt: TGCAGCGTTTATGTCAAGCGGGAGAGCTCCTACAATGAGCAGTTCTTC; cdr3_aa: CSVYVKRESSYNEQFF
d_call: TRBD2; v_call: TRBV15; clone_size: NA; j_call: TRBJ2-5; cdr3_nt: TGTGCCACCAGCAGAGATGCGGGGGAAGAGACCCAGTACTTC; cdr3_aa: CATSRDAGEETQYF
d_call: NA; v_call: TRBV27; clone_size: NA; j_call: TRBJ2-5; cdr3_nt: TGTGCCAGCAGTTTCCAGGGGTCTAGCGCAAAGGAGGCTAAGGAGACCCAGTACTTC; cdr3_aa: CASSFQGSSAKEAKETQYF
d_call: TRBD1; v_call: TRBV3-1; clone_size: NA; j_call: TRBJ1-5; cdr3_nt: TGTGCCAGCAGCCCTGGATACAGGGGGCGTAGGAATCAGCCCCAGCATTTT; cdr3_aa: CASSPGYRGRRNQPQHF
d_call: TRBD2; v_call: TRBV11-2; clone_size: NA; j_call: TRBJ2-1; cdr3_nt: TGTGCCAGCAGCCGACGACTAGCGGGAGTAAATGAGCAGTTCTTC; cdr3_aa: CASSRRLAGVNEQFF
d_call: TRBD1; v_call: TRBV4-2; clone_size: NA; j_call: TRBJ2-5; cdr3_nt: TGTGCCAGCAGCCAAGTCGGGCGCGGGACAGGGGGACAGGAGACCCAGTACTTC; cdr3_aa: CASSQVGRGTGGQETQYF
d_call: NA; v_call: TRBV20-1; clone_size: NA; j_call: TRBJ2-3; cdr3_nt: TGCAGCCTCCTGACTAGCACAGATACGCAGTATTTT; cdr3_aa: CSLLTSTDTQYF
d_call: TRBD2; v_call: TRBV27; clone_size: NA; j_call: TRBJ2-3; cdr3_nt: TGTGCCAGCAGTTTAAAGCTGACTAGCGGGAGTACAGATACGCAGTATTTT; cdr3_aa: CASSLKLTSGSTDTQYF
d_call: TRBD2; v_call: TRBV9; clone_size: NA; j_call: TRBJ2-4; cdr3_nt: TGTGCCAGCAGCGGAAGGACTAGCGGCCCTAAAAACATTCAGTACTTC; cdr3_aa: CASSGRTSGPKNIQYF
d_call: TRBD1; v_call: TRBV29-1; clone_size: NA; j_call: TRBJ1-1; cdr3_nt: TGCAGCGGGCAACAGGGGAAGAGCACTGAAGCTTTCTTT; cdr3_aa: CSGQQGKSTEAFF
d_call: TRBD1; v_call: TRBV7-9; clone_size: once; j_call: TRBJ2-6; cdr3_nt: TGTGCCAGCAGCTATACAGGGGAGGGGGCCAACGTCCTGACTTTC; cdr3_aa: CASSYTGEGANVLTF
d_call: NA; v_call: TRBV20-1; clone_size: NA; j_call: TRBJ1-5; cdr3_nt: TGCAGTGCTGGCGGGGGGCTTGATTACAATCAGCCCCAGCATTTT; cdr3_aa: CSAGGGLDYNQPQHF
d_call: TRBD2; v_call: TRBV7-8; clone_size: NA; j_call: TRBJ2-3; cdr3_nt: TGTGCCAGCAGCCCCTTAGCGGGAGCGGAAGATACGCAGTATTTT; cdr3_aa: CASSPLAGAEDTQYF
d_call: NA; v_call: TRBV11-2; clone_size: NA; j_call: TRBJ2-1; cdr3_nt: TGTGCCAGCAGCTCGCTAGCGCGCTCCTACAATGAGCAGTTCTTC; cdr3_aa: CASSSLARSYNEQFF
d_call: NA; v_call: TRBV6-1; clone_size: once; j_call: TRBJ2-7; cdr3_nt: TGTGCCAGCAGTGAAGGGACCATTGGAGAGCAGTACTTC; cdr3_aa: CASSEGTIGEQYF
d_call: TRBD1; v_call: TRBV20-1; clone_size: NA; j_call: TRBJ1-4; cdr3_nt: TGCAGTGCTAGGACAGGGGGCGCGTCGGTGGGGTTTGAAAAACTGTTTTTT; cdr3_aa: CSARTGGASVGFEKLFF
d_call: NA; v_call: TRBV28; clone_size: NA; j_call: TRBJ1-2; cdr3_nt: TGTGCCAGCAGTCCAGGATCTCCGTATGGCTACACCTTC; cdr3_aa: CASSPGSPYGYTF
d_call: NA; v_call: TRBV10-3; clone_size: NA; j_call: TRBJ2-5; cdr3_nt: TGTGCCATCCGTCCCGCCCTAACAGATCGTCTGGAGACCCAGTACTTC; cdr3_aa: CAIRPALTDRLETQYF
d_call: TRBD2; v_call: TRBV4-2; clone_size: NA; j_call: TRBJ2-3; cdr3_nt: TGTGCCAGCAGCCAAGAACTAGCGGGGTACACAGATACGCAGTATTTT; cdr3_aa: CASSQELAGYTDTQYF
d_call: NA; v_call: TRBV12-3/TRBV12-4; clone_size: NA; j_call: TRBJ2-3; cdr3_nt: TGTGCCAGCACCCTGGGCGGAGCCTCAGATACGCAGTATTTT; cdr3_aa: CASTLGGASDTQYF
d_call: TRBD2; v_call: TRBV6-5; clone_size: NA; j_call: TRBJ2-5; cdr3_nt: TGTGCCAGCAGTTACTCAGCTAGCGGGGTGGAGGAGACCCAGTACTTC; cdr3_aa: CASSYSASGVEETQYF
d_call: NA; v_call: TRBV30; clone_size: NA; j_call: TRBJ2-1; cdr3_nt: TGTGCCTGGAGGAGGGACACGGGGTTTCAGCAGCAGTTCTTC; cdr3_aa: CAWRRDTGFQQQFF
d_call: TRBD1; v_call: TRBV29-1; clone_size: NA; j_call: TRBJ1-1; cdr3_nt: TGCAGCGTTCGGGGACAGGGGACCTACACTGAAGCTTTCTTT; cdr3_aa: CSVRGQGTYTEAFF
d_call: NA; v_call: TRBV6-5; clone_size: few; j_call: TRBJ1-1; cdr3_nt: TGTGCCAGCAGTTACTCGAGGGACACTGAAGCTTTCTTT; cdr3_aa: CASSYSRDTEAFF
d_call: NA; v_call: TRBV5-1; clone_size: NA; j_call: TRBJ2-1; cdr3_nt: TGCGCCAGCAGCTTGGGGGACACGAGCTCCTACAATGAGCAGTTCTTC; cdr3_aa: CASSLGDTSSYNEQFF
d_call: NA; v_call: TRBV7-2; clone_size: NA; j_call: TRBJ2-4; cdr3_nt: TGTGCCAGCAGCTTAAACCCCAGGGTGGACATTCAGTACTTC; cdr3_aa: CASSLNPRVDIQYF
d_call: NA; v_call: TRBV20-1; clone_size: NA; j_call: TRBJ1-5; cdr3_nt: TGCAGTGCTAGGATAGGCGGGGTGAATCAGCCCCAGCATTTT; cdr3_aa: CSARIGGVNQPQHF
d_call: NA; v_call: TRBV6-4; clone_size: NA; j_call: TRBJ2-1; cdr3_nt: TGTGCCAGCAGACCCTTTGAGGGAGATGAGCAGTTCTTC; cdr3_aa: CASRPFEGDEQFF
d_call: NA; v_call: TRBV6-1; clone_size: NA; j_call: TRBJ2-5; cdr3_nt: TGTGCCAGCAGTGAACAGGACCTTAGGGAGACCCAGTACTTC; cdr3_aa: CASSEQDLRETQYF
d_call: NA; v_call: TRBV20-1; clone_size: NA; j_call: TRBJ2-7; cdr3_nt: TGCAGTGCTACCCTCCAGAGACAGCAGTACTTC; cdr3_aa: CSATLQRQQYF